The 23 T cell receptor beta chains reported below all come from one sample, sequenced in a study of blood T cell repertoires in COVID-19. The repertoire was sequenced with immunoSEQ multiplex PCR; TCRdb's copy has only in-frame clones and lacks some. The data show about 350,000 clones, about nine tenths seen once. Sequenced input: PBMCs or T cells enriched from blood (not recorded which). The receptors were gathered from a woman between 25 and 40 years old who had been exposed to COVID-19.

This clone occurred a few times. The rearrangement uses TRBV30 and TRBJ1-5; D is perhaps TRBD1 (5 bases). The CDR3 runs 13 residues. Trimming shortened V by 3 bases and J by 6 bases, and 12 bases separated the two germline ends. The germline V gene has CDR1 GTSNPN and CDR2 SVGIG (reference sequence). CDR3 residues: CAWSHLGGQPQHF. The DNA of the CDR3 is TGTGCCTGGAGCCACCTGGGGGGTCAGCCCCAGCATTTT.

The chain recombines TRBV28 with TRBJ1-2; possibly TRBD1 for D (5 bases). This CDR3 is 15 amino acids long. The germline V and J ends were trimmed by 5 bases and 2 bases, with 15 bases remaining between them. Germline V gene data show CDR1 as MDHEN and CDR2 as SYDVKM. DNA of the CDR3: TGTGCCAGCAGTAAAGGGGCCCATCCCAACTATGGCTACACCTTC. Residues: CASSKGAHPNYGYTF.

The V gene is TRBV7-3, the J gene TRBJ2-1; 8 bases are shared with TRBD2. CDR1 is SGHTA, CDR2 FQGTGA, per germline. CDR3 length equals 17 residues. Trimming removed 4 bases from V and 6 bases from J; junction bases left unmatched: 14. In nucleotides, the CDR3 is TGTGCCAGCAGCTCAACCCAGGGTAGCGGGACGGCCAATGAGCAGTTCTTC. Its translation is CASSSTQGSGTANEQFF.

This clone was observed a handful of times. This CDR3 reads CASSLGLAGDYEQFF. CDR3 DNA sequence: TGTGCCAGCAGCTTAGGACTAGCGGGAGATTATGAGCAGTTCTTC. The V and J genes are TRBV7-7 and TRBJ2-1, with 12 bases fitting TRBD2. Losses at the gene ends were 1 base for V and 8 bases for J; bases not matched to a gene: 3. CDR3 length equals 15 residues. Germline V gene data show CDR1 as SSHAT and CDR2 as FNYEAQ (reference sequence).

The chain employs TRBV11-3 and TRBJ1-4; 7 bases map to TRBD1. V lost 1 base and J lost 7; bases outside the gene matches: 9. The CDR3 runs 16 residues. Germline V gene lookup returns CDR1 SGHNT and CDR2 YENEEA. The CDR3 coding sequence is TGTGCCAGCAGCTTAGGCCAGGGGGGCTTAAGTGAAAAACTGTTTTTT. Its protein product is CASSLGQGGLSEKLFF.

The V gene is TRBV7-2, the J gene TRBJ1-5; D uncertain. V lost 4 bases to trimming and J lost 0 bases, with 10 bases between them. There are 15 residues in the CDR3. Germline V gene sequence: CDR1 SGHTA, CDR2 FQGNSA. For the CDR3, the DNA is TGTGCCAGCAGCTGGAGGGCGAATAGCAATCAGCCCCAGCATTTT. Protein sequence: CASSWRANSNQPQHF.

The V gene is TRBV5-4, the J gene TRBJ1-6; possible D gene TRBD1, 5 bases. Germline-derived CDR1 and CDR2 are SGHNT and YYREEE (reference sequence). Trimming stripped 0 bases from V and 1 base from J, with 11 bases between. This CDR3 has 17 residues. The CDR3 bases are TGTGCCAGCAGCTTGGGGGGCCTGGGGTCCTATAATTCACCCCTCCACTTT. It translates to CASSLGGLGSYNSPLHF.

This rearrangement joins TRBV10-3 to TRBJ2-5; D might be TRBD2 (7 bases). V gave up 0 bases and J gave up 5 bases, with 13 bases separating them. CDR3 length: 15 amino acids. The germline CDR1 and CDR2 sequences are ENHRY and SYGVKD. CDR3 protein: CAISESKGGQETQYF. The CDR3 DNA sequence: TGTGCCATCAGTGAGTCGAAGGGGGGGCAGGAGACCCAGTACTTC.

The chain combines TRBV4-1 with TRBJ2-7, with D perhaps matching TRBD2 (5 bases). Germline-derived CDR1 and CDR2 are MGHRA and YSYEKL. The CDR3 sequence is 13 residues long. V dropped 0 bases and J dropped 6 bases, with 9 bases sitting between them. As DNA, the CDR3 is TGCGCCAGCAGCCAAGAAAAAGGAGGCGAGCAGTACTTC. Translated, it gives CASSQEKGGEQYF.

In nucleotides, the CDR3 is TGTGCCAGCAGCCCGATCGGATGGGAGCCCTCTGGAAACACCATATATTTT. Its translation: CASSPIGWEPSGNTIYF. This chain joins TRBV3-1 (or the pseudogene TRBV3-2) and TRBJ1-3, with D unresolved. CDR1 is LGHDT, CDR2 YNNKEL, per germline (reference sequence). CDR3 length: 17 residues. Trimming cost V 4 bases and J 0 bases, with 16 bases left between them.

This chain joins TRBV6-1 and TRBJ1-2; 8 bases map to TRBD1. With V trimmed by 3 bases and J by 7 bases, 4 bases remained unmatched. The CDR3 length is 13 residues. Germline CDR1 is MNHNS and CDR2 is SASEGT. The CDR3 DNA follows: TGTGCCAGCAGTGAGACAGGGGTAGGTGGCTACACCTTC. This gives the protein CASSETGVGGYTF.

The chain is built from TRBV10-3 and TRBJ2-7; TRBD1 is a possible D gene (6 bases). Trimming removed 4 bases at V and 4 bases at J, with 20 bases between. Germline V gives CDR1 ENHRY, CDR2 SYGVKD. The CDR3 consists of 16 residues. The CDR3 loop reads CAISVRDTNSGYEQYF. In DNA, the CDR3 is TGTGCCATCAGTGTACGGGACACCAATTCGGGGTACGAGCAGTACTTC.

V usage is TRBV29-1 and J usage is TRBJ2-7; the match to TRBD1 covers 9 bases. CDR3 size: 13 residues. Trimming at V came to 4 bases and at J to 1 base, leaving 2 bases not matched to a gene. Germline V gives CDR1 SQVTM, CDR2 ANQGSEA. The CDR3 nucleotides are TGCAGCGTTGCCGGGACAGGGTCCTACGAGCAGTACTTC. This encodes CSVAGTGSYEQYF.

This clone occurred many times. The chain is built from TRBV28 and TRBJ2-1; 9 bases match TRBD2. V lost 2 bases and J lost 4; bases outside the gene matches: 12. Germline lookup yields CDR1 MDHEN and CDR2 SYDVKM. The CDR3 has 18 residues. The CDR3 DNA is TGTGCCAGCAGTTTACACAGGGTTTTACTAGCGGGTTACAATGAGCAGTTCTTC. It yields the protein CASSLHRVLLAGYNEQFF.

The rearrangement joins TRBV12-5 to TRBJ1-3; 8 nucleotides agree with TRBD1. Germline V gives CDR1 LGHNT, CDR2 FRNRAP. The CDR3 length is 17 residues. The J segment lost 1 base and the V segment lost 8 bases, leaving 13 bases of the junction unmatched. The CDR3 DNA reads as TGTGCTAGTCGCGGACAGGGAACAGTTTCATCTGGAAACACCATATATTTT. It codes for CASRGQGTVSSGNTIYF.

The gene calls are TRBV7-3 and TRBJ1-3; 8 bases are shared with TRBD1. Unmatched junction bases numbered 12, after V lost 5 bases and J lost 0 bases. Per germline, CDR1 SGHTA and CDR2 FQGTGA. CDR3 length: 18 amino acids. DNA for the CDR3: TGTGCCAGCAGCCTCCCATCTACCGGGACAGGCTCTGGAAACACCATATATTTT. Translated, it gives CASSLPSTGTGSGNTIYF.

The rearrangement links TRBV20-1 to TRBJ2-1; 10 nucleotides line up with TRBD2. The CDR3 covers 14 residues. V was clipped by 3 bases and J by 8 bases; unmatched bases: 7. The germline gives CDR1 DFQATT, CDR2 SNEGSKA (reference sequence). CDR3 in DNA: TGCAGTGCTAGTCCGCTAGCGGGAGTCTATGAGCAGTTCTTC. This encodes CSASPLAGVYEQFF.

This chain connects TRBV1 to TRBJ2-3; the D segment call TRBD1 is taken from the table without a DNA check. TRBV1 is designated a pseudogene. CDR3 length: 10 residues. The CDR3: CVQEADTQYF. The CDR3 DNA reads as TGCGTACAGGAAGCAGATACGCAGTATTTT.

The rearrangement uses TRBV24-1 and TRBJ1-4, with 9 bases matching TRBD1. Germline CDR1 is KGHDR and CDR2 is SFDVKD. There are 15 residues in the CDR3. The trim removed 7 bases at V and 6 bases at J, leaving 8 bases unmatched. As DNA, the CDR3 is TGTGCCACCAGGAGACAGGGGGAAGGGGATGAAAAACTGTTTTTT. As protein: CATRRQGEGDEKLFF.

The chain joins TRBV15 to TRBJ2-1, with 11 bases matching TRBD1. The CDR3 sequence is 16 residues long. The germline V gene encodes CDR1 LNHNV and CDR2 YYDKDF (reference sequence). V was clipped by 1 base and J by 2 bases; unmatched bases: 1. The CDR3: CATSRAGQGAYNEQFF. CDR3 bases: TGTGCCACCAGCAGAGCGGGACAGGGGGCCTACAATGAGCAGTTCTTC.

J is TRBJ2-2 and V is TRBV6-4, with D possibly being TRBD1 (6 bases). Trimming stripped 4 bases from V and 4 bases from J, with 13 bases between. Germline CDR1 reads MRHNA; CDR2 reads SNTAGT. The CDR3 sequence is 15 residues long. The CDR3 reads CASSATGMATGELFF. CDR3 in DNA: TGTGCCAGCAGTGCTACAGGGATGGCCACCGGGGAGCTGTTTTTT.

The chain carries TRBV21-1 and TRBJ2-2; the table assigns TRBD1, which was not confirmed against the DNA. TRBV21-1 is a known pseudogene. This CDR3 comprises 18 residues. CDR3 loop: CASRGKCDRFANTGELFF. CDR3 bases: TGTGCCAGCAGGGGGAAATGCGACAGGTTCGCGAACACCGGGGAGCTGTTTTTT.

This clone was recorded a few times. The chain is built from TRBV11-3 and TRBJ1-2; TRBD1 aligns across 8 bases. The CDR3 length is 13 residues. Losses at the gene ends were 4 bases for V and 7 bases for J; bases not matched to a gene: 5. Per the germline V gene, CDR1 is SGHNT and CDR2 is YENEEA. Here the CDR3 DNA reads TGTGCCAGCAGCTCACACACAGGGGGTGGCTACACCTTC. Its translation: CASSSHTGGGYTF.